This T cell receptor beta chain was recorded in a study of T cells after yellow fever vaccination. Study observations and caveats: Abundant bulk-population clonotypes could contaminate the FACS-sorted repertoires. A small proportion of clonotypes was detected in both the CD4 and CD8 compartments. Post-booster samples contained most primary-vaccination clones (approximately 95% CD4, approximately 88% CD8).

This clonotype has ten or more counts. The antigen remains undetermined. Conversion of TCR transcripts into cDNA relied on 5'RACE template switching, which added a universal primer site and UMIs. Via MiXCR, TCRdb re-called the 5' RACE reads, giving one row per CDR3 protein. The sample carries almost 600,000 distinct CDR3 sequences, 13% recorded once. Germline loops: CDR1 KGHSH, CDR2 LQKENI. The CDR3 has 13 residues. V was shortened by 3 bases and J by 6 bases, with 9 bases between the two germline ends. This receptor was obtained from a man under 40 who received the YFV17D yellow fever vaccine. The source material was PBMCs, sampled on the day of the yellow fever booster vaccination. The V and J genes are TRBV18 and TRBJ2-1; perhaps D is TRBD1 or TRBD2 (5 bases each). The CDR3 DNA sequence: TGTGCCAGCTCACCCCGGGGCCCCAATGAGCAGTTCTTC. Residues: CASSPRGPNEQFF.